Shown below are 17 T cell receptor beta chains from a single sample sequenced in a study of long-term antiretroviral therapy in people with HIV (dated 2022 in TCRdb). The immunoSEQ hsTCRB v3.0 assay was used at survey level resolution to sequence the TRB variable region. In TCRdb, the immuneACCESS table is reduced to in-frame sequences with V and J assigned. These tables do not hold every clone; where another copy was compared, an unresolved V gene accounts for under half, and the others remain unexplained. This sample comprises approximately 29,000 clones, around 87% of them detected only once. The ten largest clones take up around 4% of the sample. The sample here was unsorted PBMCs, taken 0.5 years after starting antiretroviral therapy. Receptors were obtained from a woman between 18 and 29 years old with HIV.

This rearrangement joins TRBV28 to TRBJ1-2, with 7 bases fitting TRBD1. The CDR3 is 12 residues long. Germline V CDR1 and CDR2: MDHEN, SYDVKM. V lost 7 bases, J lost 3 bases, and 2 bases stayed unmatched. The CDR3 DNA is TGTGCCAGCACAGGGGGGCACTATGGCTACACCTTC. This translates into CASTGGHYGYTF.

The CDR3 sequence is CASSAPGRNPYEQYF. In DNA form, the CDR3 reads TGTGCCAGCAGCGCCCCGGGACGAAACCCCTACGAGCAGTACTTC. The chain carries TRBV5-4 and TRBJ2-7; the D gene could be TRBD1 or TRBD2 (5 bases each). Trimming shortened V by 4 bases and J by 2 bases, and 16 bases separated the two germline ends. CDR1 is SGHNT and CDR2 is YYREEE in the germline V gene (reference sequence). This CDR3 region has 15 residues.

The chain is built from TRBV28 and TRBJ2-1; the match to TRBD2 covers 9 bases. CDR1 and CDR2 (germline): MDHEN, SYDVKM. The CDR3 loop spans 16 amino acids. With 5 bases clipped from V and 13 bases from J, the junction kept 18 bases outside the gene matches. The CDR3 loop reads CASSPQVGLGGRGQFF. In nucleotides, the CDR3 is TGTGCCAGCAGTCCCCAGGTGGGTCTGGGCGGGAGGGGACAGTTCTTC.

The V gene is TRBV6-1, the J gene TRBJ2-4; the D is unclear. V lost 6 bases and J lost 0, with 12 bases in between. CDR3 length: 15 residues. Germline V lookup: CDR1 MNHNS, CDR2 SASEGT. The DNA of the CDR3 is TGTGCCAGCAGGAGGTTGTGGACAGCCAAAAACATTCAGTACTTC. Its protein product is CASRRLWTAKNIQYF.

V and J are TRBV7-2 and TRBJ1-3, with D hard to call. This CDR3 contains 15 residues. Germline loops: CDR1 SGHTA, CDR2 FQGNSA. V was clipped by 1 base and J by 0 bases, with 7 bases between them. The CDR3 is CASSLEGYSGNTIYF. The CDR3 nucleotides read TGTGCCAGCAGCTTAGAAGGGTACTCTGGAAACACCATATATTTT. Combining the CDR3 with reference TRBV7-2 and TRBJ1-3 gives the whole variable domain GAGVSQSPSNKVTEKGKDVELRCDPISGHTALYWYRQSLGQGLEFLIYFQGNSAPDKSGLPSDRFSAERTGGSVSTLTIQRTQQEDSAVYLCASSLEGYSGNTIYFGEGSWLTVV.

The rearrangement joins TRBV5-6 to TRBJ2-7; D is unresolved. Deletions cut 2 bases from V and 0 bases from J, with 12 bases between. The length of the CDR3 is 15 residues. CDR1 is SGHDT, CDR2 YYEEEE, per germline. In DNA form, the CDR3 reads TGTGCCAGCAGCTTCCGGGCCCCGAGCTCCTACGAGCAGTACTTC. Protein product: CASSFRAPSSYEQYF.

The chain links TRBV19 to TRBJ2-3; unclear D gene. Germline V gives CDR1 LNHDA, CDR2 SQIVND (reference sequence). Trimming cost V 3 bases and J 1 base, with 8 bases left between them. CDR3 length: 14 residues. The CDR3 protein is CASSIIGGTDTQYF. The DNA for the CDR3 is TGTGCCAGTAGTATCATCGGAGGCACAGATACGCAGTATTTT.

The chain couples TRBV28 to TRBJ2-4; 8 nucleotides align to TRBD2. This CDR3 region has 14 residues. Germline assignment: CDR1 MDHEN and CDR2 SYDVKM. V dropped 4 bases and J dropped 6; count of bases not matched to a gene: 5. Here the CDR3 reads CASSSLAGLNIQYF. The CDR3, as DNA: TGTGCCAGCAGTTCCCTAGCGGGCCTAAACATTCAGTACTTC.

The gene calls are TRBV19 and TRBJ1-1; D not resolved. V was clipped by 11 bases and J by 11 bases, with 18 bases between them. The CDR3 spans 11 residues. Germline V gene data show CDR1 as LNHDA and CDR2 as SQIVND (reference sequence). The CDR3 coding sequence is TGTGCCCTAAAGCCCCATGGTGGGGCTTTCTTT. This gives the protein CALKPHGGAFF.

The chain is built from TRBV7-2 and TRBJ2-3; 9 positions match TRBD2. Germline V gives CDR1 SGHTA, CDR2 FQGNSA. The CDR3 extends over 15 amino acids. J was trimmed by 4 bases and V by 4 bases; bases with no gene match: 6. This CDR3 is CASSYAGGKADTQYF. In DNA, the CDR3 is TGTGCCAGCAGCTACGCGGGAGGGAAGGCAGATACGCAGTATTTT.

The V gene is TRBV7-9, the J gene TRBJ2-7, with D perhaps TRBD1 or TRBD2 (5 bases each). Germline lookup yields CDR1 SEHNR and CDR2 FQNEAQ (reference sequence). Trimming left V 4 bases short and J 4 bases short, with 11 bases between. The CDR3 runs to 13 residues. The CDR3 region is CASSSRDAYEQYF. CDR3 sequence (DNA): TGTGCCAGCAGCTCCCGGGACGCGTACGAGCAGTACTTC.

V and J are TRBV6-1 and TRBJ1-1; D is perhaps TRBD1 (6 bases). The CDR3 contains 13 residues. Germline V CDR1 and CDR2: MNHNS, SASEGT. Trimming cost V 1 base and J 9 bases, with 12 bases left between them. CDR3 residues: CASSEGPGGKAFF. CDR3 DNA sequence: TGTGCCAGCAGTGAAGGTCCCGGGGGCAAAGCTTTCTTT.

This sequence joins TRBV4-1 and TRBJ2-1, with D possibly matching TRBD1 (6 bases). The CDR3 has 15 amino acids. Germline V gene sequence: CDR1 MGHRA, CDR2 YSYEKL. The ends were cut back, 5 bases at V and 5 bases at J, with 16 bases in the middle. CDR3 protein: CASSYRELRNNEQFF. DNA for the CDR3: TGCGCCAGCAGCTACAGGGAACTAAGAAACAATGAGCAGTTCTTC.

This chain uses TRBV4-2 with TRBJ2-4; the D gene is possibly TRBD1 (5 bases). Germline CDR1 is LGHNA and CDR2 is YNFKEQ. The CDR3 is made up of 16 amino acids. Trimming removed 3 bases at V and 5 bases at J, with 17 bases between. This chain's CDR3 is CASSQTITGLENIQYF. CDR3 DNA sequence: TGTGCCAGCAGCCAGACCATTACAGGTCTCGAAAACATTCAGTACTTC.

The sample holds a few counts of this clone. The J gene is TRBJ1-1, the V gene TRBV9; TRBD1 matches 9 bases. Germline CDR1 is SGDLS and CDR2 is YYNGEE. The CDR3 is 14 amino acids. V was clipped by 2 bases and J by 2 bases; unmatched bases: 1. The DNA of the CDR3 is TGTGCCAGCAGCGTGACAGGGGGTAACACTGAAGCTTTCTTT. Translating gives CASSVTGGNTEAFF.

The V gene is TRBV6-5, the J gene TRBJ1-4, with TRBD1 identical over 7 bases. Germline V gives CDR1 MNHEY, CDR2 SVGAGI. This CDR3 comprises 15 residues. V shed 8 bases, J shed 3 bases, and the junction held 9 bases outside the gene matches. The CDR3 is CASRDREGANEKLFF. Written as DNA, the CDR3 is TGTGCCAGCCGAGACAGGGAAGGAGCTAATGAAAAACTGTTTTTT.

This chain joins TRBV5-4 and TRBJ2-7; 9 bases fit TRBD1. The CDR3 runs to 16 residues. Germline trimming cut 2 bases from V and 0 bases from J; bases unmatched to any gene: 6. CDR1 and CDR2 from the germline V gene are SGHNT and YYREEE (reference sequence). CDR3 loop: CASSLWGQGNSYEQYF. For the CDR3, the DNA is TGTGCCAGCAGCTTATGGGGACAGGGAAACTCCTACGAGCAGTACTTC. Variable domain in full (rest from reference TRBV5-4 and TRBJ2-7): ETGVTQSPTHLIKTRGQQVTLRCSSQSGHNTVSWYQQALGQGPQFIFQYYREEENGRGNFPPRFSGLQFPNYSSELNVNALELDDSALYLCASSLWGQGNSYEQYFGPGTRLTVT.